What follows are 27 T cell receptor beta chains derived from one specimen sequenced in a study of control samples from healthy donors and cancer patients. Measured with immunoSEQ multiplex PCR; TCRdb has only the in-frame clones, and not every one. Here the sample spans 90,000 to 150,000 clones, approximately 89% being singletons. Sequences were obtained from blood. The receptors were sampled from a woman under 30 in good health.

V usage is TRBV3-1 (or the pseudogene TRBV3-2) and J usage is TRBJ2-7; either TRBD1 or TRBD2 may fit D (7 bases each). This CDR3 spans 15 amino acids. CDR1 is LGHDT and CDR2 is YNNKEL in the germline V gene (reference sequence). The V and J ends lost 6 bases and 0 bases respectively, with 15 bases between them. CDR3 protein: CASRADREGSYEQYF. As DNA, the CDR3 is TGTGCCAGCAGGGCCGACAGGGAGGGCTCCTACGAGCAGTACTTC.

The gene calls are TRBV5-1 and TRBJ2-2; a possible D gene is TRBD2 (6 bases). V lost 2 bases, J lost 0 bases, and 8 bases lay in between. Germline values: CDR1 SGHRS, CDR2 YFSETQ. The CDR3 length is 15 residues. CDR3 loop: CASSFSGPNTGELFF. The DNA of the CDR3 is TGCGCCAGCAGCTTTAGCGGCCCGAACACCGGGGAGCTGTTTTTT.

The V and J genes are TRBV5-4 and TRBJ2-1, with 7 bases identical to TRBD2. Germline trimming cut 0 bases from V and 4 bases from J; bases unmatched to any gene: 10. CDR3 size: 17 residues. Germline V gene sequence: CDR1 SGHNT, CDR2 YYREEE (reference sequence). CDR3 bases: TGTGCCAGCAGCTTGGCTGGCGGGAGAGGGCCTTACAATGAGCAGTTCTTC. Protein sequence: CASSLAGGRGPYNEQFF.

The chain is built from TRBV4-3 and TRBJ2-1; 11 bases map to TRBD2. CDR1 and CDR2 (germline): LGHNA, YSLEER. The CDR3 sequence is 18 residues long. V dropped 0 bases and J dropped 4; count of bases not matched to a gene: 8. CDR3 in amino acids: CASSQDIVGTSGYNEQFF. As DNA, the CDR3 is TGCGCCAGCAGCCAAGATATCGTGGGGACTAGCGGTTACAATGAGCAGTTCTTC.

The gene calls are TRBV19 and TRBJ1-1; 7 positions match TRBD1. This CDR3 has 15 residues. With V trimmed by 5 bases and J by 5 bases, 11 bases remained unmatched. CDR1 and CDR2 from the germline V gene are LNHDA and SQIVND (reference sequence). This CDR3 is CASSPPYRGGTEAFF. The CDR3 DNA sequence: TGTGCCAGTAGTCCTCCCTACAGGGGTGGGACTGAAGCTTTCTTT.

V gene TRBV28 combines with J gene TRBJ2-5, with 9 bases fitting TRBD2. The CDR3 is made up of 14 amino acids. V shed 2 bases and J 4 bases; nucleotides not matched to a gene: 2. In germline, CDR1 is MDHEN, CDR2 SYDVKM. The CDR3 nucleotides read TGTGCCAGCAGTTTACTAGCGGGGACAGAGACCCAGTACTTC. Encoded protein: CASSLLAGTETQYF.

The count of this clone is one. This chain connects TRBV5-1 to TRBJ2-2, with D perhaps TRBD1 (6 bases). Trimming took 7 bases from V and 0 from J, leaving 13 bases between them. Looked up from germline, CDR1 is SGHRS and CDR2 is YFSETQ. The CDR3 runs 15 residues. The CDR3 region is CASRPGTSNTGELFF. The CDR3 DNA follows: TGCGCCAGCCGGCCGGGGACATCGAACACCGGGGAGCTGTTTTTT.

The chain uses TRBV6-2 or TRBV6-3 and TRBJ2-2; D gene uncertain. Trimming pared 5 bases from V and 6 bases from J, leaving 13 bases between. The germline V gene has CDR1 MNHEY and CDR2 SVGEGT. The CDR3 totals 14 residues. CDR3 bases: TGTGCCAGCAGTCGGGCAATGTGGGCCGGGGAGCTGTTTTTT. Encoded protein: CASSRAMWAGELFF.

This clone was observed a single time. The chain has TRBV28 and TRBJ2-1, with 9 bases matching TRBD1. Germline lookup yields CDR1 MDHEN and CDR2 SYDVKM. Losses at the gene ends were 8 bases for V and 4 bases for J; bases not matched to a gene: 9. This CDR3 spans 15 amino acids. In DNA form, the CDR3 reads TGTGCCAGCCTTACGGACAGGGGAGCTTACAATGAGCAGTTCTTC. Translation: CASLTDRGAYNEQFF.

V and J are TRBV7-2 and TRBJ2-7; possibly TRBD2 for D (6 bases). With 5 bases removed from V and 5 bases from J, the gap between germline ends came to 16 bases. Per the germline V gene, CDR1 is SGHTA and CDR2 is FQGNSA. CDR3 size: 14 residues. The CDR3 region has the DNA TGTGCCAGCAGCCGGGACTTCAACCCAAACGAGCAGTACTTC. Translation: CASSRDFNPNEQYF.

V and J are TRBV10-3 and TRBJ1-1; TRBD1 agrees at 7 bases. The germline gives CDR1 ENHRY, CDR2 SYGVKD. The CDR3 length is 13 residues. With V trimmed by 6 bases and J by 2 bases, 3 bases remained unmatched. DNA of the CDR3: TGTGCCATCAGGCGGACAGGCAACACTGAAGCTTTCTTT. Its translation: CAIRRTGNTEAFF.

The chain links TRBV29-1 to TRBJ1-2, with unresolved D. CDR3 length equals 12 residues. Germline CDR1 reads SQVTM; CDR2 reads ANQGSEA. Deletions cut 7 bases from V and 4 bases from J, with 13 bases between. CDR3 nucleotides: TGCAGCGCCTCTACTGAGGGCTATGGCTACACCTTC. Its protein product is CSASTEGYGYTF.

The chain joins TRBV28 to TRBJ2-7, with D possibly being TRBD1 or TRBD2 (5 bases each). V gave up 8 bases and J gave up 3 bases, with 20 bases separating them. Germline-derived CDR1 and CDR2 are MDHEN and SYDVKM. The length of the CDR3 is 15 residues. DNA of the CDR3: TGTGCCAGCTCGTCTACCGGGACGGTGAACTACGAGCAGTACTTC. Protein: CASSSTGTVNYEQYF.

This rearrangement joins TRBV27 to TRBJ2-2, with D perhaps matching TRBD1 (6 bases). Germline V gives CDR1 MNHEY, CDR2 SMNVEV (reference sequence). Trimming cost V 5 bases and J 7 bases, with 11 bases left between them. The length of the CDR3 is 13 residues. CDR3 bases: TGTGCCAGCAGTCGGAGAGGGGGCGGGGAGCTGTTTTTT. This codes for CASSRRGGGELFF.

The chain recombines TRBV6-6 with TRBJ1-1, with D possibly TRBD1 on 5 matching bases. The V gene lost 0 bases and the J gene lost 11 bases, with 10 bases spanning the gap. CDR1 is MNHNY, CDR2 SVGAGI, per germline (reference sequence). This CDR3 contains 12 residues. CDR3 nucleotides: TGTGCCAGCAGTTACTCGGGGGGTGAGGCTTTCTTT. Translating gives CASSYSGGEAFF.

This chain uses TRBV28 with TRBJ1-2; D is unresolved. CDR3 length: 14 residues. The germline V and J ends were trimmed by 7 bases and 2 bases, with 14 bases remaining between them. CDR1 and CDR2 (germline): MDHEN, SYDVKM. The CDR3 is CASIEGRTNYGYTF. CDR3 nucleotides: TGTGCCAGCATAGAGGGCAGGACGAACTATGGCTACACCTTC.

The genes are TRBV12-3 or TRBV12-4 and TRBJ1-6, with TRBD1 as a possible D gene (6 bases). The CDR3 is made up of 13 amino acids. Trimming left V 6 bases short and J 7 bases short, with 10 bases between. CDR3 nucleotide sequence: TGTGCCAGCAGGACAGGACAAAATTCACCCCTCCACTTT. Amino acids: CASRTGQNSPLHF.

CDR3 in DNA: TGTGCCAGCAGTTTCGGGGACAATCTTTCCGAGCAGTACTTC. As protein: CASSFGDNLSEQYF. The chain links TRBV27 to TRBJ2-7, with a weak D call TRBD1 (6 bases). CDR1 is MNHEY, CDR2 SMNVEV, per germline (reference sequence). This CDR3 region has 14 residues. V lost 3 bases, J lost 6 bases, and 15 bases lay in between.

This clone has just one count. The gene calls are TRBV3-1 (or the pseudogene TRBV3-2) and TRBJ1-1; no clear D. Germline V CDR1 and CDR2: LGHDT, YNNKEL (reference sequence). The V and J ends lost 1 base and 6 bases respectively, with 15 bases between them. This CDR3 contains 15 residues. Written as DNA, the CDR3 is TGTGCCAGCAGCCAAGGTAGGATAAATGTCGCTGAAGCTTTCTTT. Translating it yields CASSQGRINVAEAFF.

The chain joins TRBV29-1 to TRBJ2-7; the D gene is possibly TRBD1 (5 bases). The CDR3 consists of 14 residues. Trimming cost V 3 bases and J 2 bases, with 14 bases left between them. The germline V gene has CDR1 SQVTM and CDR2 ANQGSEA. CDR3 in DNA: TGCAGCGTTGACGTCCACCAGGGAACCTACGAGCAGTACTTC. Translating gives CSVDVHQGTYEQYF.

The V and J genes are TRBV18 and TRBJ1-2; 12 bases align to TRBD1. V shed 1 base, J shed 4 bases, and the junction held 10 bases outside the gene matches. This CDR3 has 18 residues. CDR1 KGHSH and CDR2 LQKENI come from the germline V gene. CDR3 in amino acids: CASSPLGTGGGTTYGYTF. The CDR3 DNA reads TGTGCCAGCTCACCACTTGGGACAGGGGGCGGGACTACCTATGGCTACACCTTC.

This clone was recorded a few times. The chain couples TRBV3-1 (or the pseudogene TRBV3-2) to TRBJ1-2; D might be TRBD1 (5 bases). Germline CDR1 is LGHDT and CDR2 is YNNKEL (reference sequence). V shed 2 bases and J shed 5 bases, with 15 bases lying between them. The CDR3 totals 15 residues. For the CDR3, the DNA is TGTGCCAGCAGCCAAAGAGACAGACGCGTTTATGGCTACACCTTC. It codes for CASSQRDRRVYGYTF.

CDR3 sequence (DNA): TGTGCCAGCAGTGACTTTGAGAACACTGAAGCTTTCTTT. It encodes CASSDFENTEAFF. The chain uses TRBV2 and TRBJ1-1; D gene unclear. Germline values: CDR1 SNHLY, CDR2 FYNNEI. The germline V and J ends were trimmed by 3 bases and 1 base, with 6 bases remaining between them. The CDR3 spans 13 residues.

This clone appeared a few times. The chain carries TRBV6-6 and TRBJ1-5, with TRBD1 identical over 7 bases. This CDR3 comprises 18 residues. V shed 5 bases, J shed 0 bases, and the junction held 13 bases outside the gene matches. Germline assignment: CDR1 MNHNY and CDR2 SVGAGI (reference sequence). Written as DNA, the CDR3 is TGTGCCAGCAGTCCCACACTCCCGGGACAGTATAGCAATCAGCCCCAGCATTTT. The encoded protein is CASSPTLPGQYSNQPQHF.

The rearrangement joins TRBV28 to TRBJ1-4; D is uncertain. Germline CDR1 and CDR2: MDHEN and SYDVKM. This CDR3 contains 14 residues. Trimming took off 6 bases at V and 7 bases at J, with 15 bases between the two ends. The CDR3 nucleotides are TGTGCCAGCAGGCGGCGCTTAGGTGGTGAAAAACTGTTTTTT. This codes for CASRRRLGGEKLFF.

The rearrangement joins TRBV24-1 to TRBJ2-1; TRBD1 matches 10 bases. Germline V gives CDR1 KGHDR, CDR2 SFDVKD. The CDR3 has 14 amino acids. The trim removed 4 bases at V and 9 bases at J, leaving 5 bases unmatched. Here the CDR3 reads CATSEGTGVSEQFF. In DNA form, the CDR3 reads TGTGCCACCAGTGAGGGGACAGGGGTCTCTGAGCAGTTCTTC.

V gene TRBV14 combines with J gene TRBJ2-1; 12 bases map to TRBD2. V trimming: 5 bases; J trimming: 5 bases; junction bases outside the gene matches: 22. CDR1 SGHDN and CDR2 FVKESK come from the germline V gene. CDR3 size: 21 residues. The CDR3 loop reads CASSFRGGLLAGGPRNNEQFF. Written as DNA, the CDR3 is TGTGCCAGCAGCTTTAGAGGCGGTCTTCTAGCGGGGGGGCCAAGGAACAATGAGCAGTTCTTC. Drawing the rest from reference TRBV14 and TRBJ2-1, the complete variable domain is EAGVTQFPSHSVIEKGQTVTLRCDPISGHDNLYWYRRVMGKEIKFLLHFVKESKQDESGMPNNRFLAERTGGTYSTLKVQPAELEDSGVYFCASSFRGGLLAGGPRNNEQFFGPGTRLTVL.